This T cell receptor (beta chain) is from a study of T cell repertoires in cytomegalovirus infection. Study as a whole: Alongside well-studied HLA-B-restricted CMV epitopes, recently identified HLA-C-restricted CMV epitopes were also used. Overall study findings and caveats: HLA-C-restricted CMV clonotypes gave the most frequent clonotype in two of eight donors.

Germline V gene lookup returns CDR1 ENHRY and CDR2 SYGVKD. CDR3 length: 15 residues. The junction had 4 bases not matched to a gene; V was cut back by 0 bases and J by 3 bases. A remark on this clonotype: The antigen is unknown.

A single record per CDR3 protein comes from TCRdb applying MiXCR to the reads. The table has some 800,000 distinct CDR3 sequences, about 30% seen once; the top ten hold roughly 12%. The specimen was cultured CD8+ T cells from PBMCs, collected from culture after CMV antigen stimulation. The clonotype comes from a human donor in good health (CMV status not recorded). Some clones in this sample may be carry-over from other donors' samples. The chain recombines TRBV10-3 with TRBJ1-1; the match to TRBD1 covers 7 bases. The CDR3 here is CAISESRGADTEAFF. CDR3 in DNA: TGTGCCATCAGTGAGTCCAGGGGGGCGGACACTGAAGCTTTCTTT.